This T cell receptor beta chain came from a study of OX40 agonist ivuxolimab in advanced cancers. Libraries were prepared by immunoSEQ multiplex PCR; TCRdb keeps only in-frame clonotypes and omits some of them. The repertoire holds more than 85,000 clones, with roughly 80% as singletons. Systemic immunosuppression or autoimmune disease history was grounds to exclude patients. V dropped 2 bases and J dropped 7; count of bases not matched to a gene: 8. Germline V gives CDR1 WNHNN, CDR2 SYGVQD (reference sequence). The CDR3 extends over 15 amino acids. The sample was CD4+ or CD8+ T cells sorted from blood, taken in a trial of the OX40 agonist ivuxolimab. J is TRBJ1-2 and V is TRBV10-1, with 9 positions matching TRBD1. This receptor was obtained from an adult with an advanced solid tumor such as melanoma, head and neck, liver or kidney cancer. Written as DNA, the CDR3 is TGCGCCAGCAGTGAGCACCGGGACAGGGAAGGTGGCTACACCTTC. It translates to CASSEHRDREGGYTF.